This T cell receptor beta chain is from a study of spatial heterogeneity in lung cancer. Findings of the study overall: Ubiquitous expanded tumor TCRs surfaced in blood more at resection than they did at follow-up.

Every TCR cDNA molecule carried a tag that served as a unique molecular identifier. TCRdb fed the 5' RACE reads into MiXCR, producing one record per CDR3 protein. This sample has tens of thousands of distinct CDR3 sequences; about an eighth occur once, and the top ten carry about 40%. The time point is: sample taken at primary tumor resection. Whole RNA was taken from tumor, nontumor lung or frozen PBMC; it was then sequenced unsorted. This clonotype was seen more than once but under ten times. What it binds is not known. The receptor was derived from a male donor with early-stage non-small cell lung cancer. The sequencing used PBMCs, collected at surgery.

Here the CDR3 DNA reads TGTGCCAGCAGAAAGAACAGGGGGCCCCAATTGGACGGCTACACCTTC. It codes for CASRKNRGPQLDGYTF. This chain joins TRBV6-6 and TRBJ1-2; TRBD1 aligns across 9 bases. The CDR3 spans 16 residues. Germline V gene data show CDR1 as MNHNY and CDR2 as SVGAGI (reference sequence). With 6 bases clipped from V and 8 bases from J, the junction kept 16 bases outside the gene matches.